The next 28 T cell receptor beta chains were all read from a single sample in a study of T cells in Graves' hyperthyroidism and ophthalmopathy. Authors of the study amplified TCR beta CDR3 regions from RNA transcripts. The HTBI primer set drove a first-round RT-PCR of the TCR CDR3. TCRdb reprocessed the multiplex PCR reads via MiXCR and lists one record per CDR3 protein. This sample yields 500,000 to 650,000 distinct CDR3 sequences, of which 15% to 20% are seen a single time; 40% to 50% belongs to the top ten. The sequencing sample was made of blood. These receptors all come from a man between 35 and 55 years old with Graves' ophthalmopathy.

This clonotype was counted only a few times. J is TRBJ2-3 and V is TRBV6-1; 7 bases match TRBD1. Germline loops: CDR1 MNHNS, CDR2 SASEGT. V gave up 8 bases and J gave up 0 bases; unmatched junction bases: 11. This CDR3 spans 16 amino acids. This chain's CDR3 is CASARGRWSSTDTQYF. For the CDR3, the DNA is TGTGCCAGCGCAAGGGGGCGATGGTCTAGCACAGATACGCAGTATTTT.

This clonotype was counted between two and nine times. The CDR3 is CASSNGARGRDGYTF. DNA of the CDR3: TGTGCCAGCAGTAACGGAGCTCGGGGACGGGATGGCTACACCTTC. V is TRBV6-2 or TRBV6-3 and J is TRBJ1-2; D is perhaps TRBD1 (5 bases). This CDR3 contains 15 residues. The V and J ends lost 5 bases and 6 bases respectively, with 19 bases between them. Germline CDR1 is MNHEY and CDR2 is SVGEGT.

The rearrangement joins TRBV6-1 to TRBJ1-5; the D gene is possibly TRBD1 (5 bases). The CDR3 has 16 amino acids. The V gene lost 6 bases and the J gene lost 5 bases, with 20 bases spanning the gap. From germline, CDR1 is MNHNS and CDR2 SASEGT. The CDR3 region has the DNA TGTGCCAGCAGATCCGCCGGGGCGGGAGGCGATCAGCCCCAGCATTTT. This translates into CASRSAGAGGDQPQHF.

CDR3 DNA: TGTGCCAGCAGCCCACTCCTCGTGACAGGGGTCACAGATACGCAGTATTTT. It is translated as CASSPLLVTGVTDTQYF. The rearrangement uses TRBV6-1 and TRBJ2-3; 8 bases fit TRBD1. Germline lookup yields CDR1 MNHNS and CDR2 SASEGT. This CDR3 has 17 residues. With V trimmed by 6 bases and J by 2 bases, 13 bases remained unmatched.

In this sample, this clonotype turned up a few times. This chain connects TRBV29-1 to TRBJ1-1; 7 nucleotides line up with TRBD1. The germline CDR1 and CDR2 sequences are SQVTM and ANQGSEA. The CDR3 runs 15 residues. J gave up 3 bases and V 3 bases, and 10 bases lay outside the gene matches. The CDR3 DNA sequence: TGCAGCGTTGACCCGACAGGGACTAAGGACACTGAAGCTTTCTTT. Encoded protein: CSVDPTGTKDTEAFF. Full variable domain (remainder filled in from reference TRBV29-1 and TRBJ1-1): SAVISQKPSRDICQRGTSLTIQCQVDSQVTMMFWYRQQPGQSLTLIATANQGSEATYESGFVIDKFPISRPNLTFSTLTVSNMSPEDSSIYLCSVDPTGTKDTEAFFGQGTRLTVV.

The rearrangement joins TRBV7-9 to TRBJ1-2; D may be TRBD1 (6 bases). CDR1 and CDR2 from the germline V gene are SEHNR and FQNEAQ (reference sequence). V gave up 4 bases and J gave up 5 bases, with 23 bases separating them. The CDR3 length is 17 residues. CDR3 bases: TGTGCCAGCAGCTCAATTAGGGCCGGGGGCAGGGGATATGGCTACACCTTC. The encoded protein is CASSSIRAGGRGYGYTF. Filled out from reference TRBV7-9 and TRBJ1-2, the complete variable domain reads DTGVSQNPRHKITKRGQNVTFRCDPISEHNRLYWYRQTLGQGPEFLTYFQNEAQLEKSRLLSDRFSAERPKGSFSTLEIQRTEQGDSAMYLCASSSIRAGGRGYGYTFGSGTRLTVV.

Here the CDR3 reads CASSLEGSGSKNIQYF. In nucleotides, the CDR3 is TGTGCCAGCAGCTTAGAGGGGTCAGGGTCCAAAAACATTCAGTACTTC. The V and J genes are TRBV11-2 and TRBJ2-4; D possibly corresponds to TRBD1 (5 bases). Deletions cut 0 bases from V and 2 bases from J, with 11 bases between. The CDR3 consists of 16 residues. Germline V gene sequence: CDR1 SGHAT, CDR2 FQNNGV.

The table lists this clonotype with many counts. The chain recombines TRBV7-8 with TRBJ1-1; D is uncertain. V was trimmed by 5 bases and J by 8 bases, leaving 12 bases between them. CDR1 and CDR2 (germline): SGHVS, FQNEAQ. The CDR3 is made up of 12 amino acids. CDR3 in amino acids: CASSRVGAEAFF. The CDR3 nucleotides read TGTGCCAGCAGCCGGGTCGGAGCCGAAGCTTTCTTT.

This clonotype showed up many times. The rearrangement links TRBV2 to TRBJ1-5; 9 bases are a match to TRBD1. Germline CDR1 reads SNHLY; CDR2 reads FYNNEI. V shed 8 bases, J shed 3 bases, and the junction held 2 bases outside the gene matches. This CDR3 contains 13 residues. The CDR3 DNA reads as TGTGCCAGCGGGGACAGGGCCAATCAGCCCCAGCATTTT. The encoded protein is CASGDRANQPQHF.

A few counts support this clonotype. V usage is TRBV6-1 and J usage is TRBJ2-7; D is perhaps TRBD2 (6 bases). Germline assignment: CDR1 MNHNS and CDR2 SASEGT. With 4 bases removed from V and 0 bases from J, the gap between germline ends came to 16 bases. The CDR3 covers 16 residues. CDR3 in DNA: TGTGCCAGCAGTGGAGGATGGGAGGCCTCCTCCTACGAGCAGTACTTC. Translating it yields CASSGGWEASSYEQYF.

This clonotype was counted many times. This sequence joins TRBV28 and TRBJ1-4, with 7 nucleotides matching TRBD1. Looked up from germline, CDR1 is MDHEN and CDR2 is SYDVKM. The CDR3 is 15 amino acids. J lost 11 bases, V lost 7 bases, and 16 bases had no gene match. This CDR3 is CASTTKRDSGGKLFF. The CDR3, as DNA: TGTGCCAGCACCACAAAGCGGGACAGTGGAGGTAAACTGTTTTTT.

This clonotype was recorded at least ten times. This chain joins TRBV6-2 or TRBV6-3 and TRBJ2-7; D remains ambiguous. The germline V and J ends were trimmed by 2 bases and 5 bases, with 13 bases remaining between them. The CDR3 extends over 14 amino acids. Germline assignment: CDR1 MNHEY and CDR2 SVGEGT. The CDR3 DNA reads TGTGCCAGCAGTTACGTTGCGGACGTACACGAGCAGTACTTC. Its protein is CASSYVADVHEQYF.

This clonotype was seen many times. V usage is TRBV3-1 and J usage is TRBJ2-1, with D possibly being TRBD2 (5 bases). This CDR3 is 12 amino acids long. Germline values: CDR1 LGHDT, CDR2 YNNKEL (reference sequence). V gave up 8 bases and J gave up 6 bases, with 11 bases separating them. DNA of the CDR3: TGTGCCAGCTCCGGGGTGACCAATGAGCAGTTCTTC. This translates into CASSGVTNEQFF.

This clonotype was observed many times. The CDR3 DNA is TGTGCCAGCAAAACCTCCTACGAGCAGTACTTC. The encoded protein is CASKTSYEQYF. The chain joins TRBV6-1 to TRBJ2-7, with D unresolved. The V end was cut by 7 bases, the J end by 0 bases, with 4 bases between. Looked up from germline, CDR1 is MNHNS and CDR2 is SASEGT. There are 11 residues in the CDR3.

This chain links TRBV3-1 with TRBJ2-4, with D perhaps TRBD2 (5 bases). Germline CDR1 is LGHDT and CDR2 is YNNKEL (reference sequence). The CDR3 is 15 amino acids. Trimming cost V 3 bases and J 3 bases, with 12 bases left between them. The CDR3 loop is CASSQGERIKNIQYF. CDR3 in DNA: TGTGCCAGCAGCCAGGGAGAACGGATCAAAAACATTCAGTACTTC.

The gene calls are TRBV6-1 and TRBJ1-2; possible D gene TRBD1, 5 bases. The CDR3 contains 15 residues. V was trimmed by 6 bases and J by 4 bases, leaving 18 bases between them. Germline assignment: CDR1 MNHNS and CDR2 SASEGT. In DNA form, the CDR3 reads TGTGCCAGCAGGCACGGGGGACCAGGGACCTATGGCTACACCTTC. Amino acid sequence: CASRHGGPGTYGYTF.

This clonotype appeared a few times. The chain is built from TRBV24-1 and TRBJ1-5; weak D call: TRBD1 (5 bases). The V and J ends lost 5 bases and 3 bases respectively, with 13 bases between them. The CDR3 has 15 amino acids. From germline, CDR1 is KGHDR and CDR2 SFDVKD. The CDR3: CATSASDRVNQPQHF. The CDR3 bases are TGTGCCACCAGTGCCTCCGACAGAGTCAATCAGCCCCAGCATTTT.

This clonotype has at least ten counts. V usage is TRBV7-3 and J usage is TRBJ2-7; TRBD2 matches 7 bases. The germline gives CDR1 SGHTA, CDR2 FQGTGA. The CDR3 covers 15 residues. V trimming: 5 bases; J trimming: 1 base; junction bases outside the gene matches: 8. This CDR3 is CASSLTLAESYEQYF. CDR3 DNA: TGTGCCAGCAGCCTCACGCTAGCGGAGTCCTACGAGCAGTACTTC.

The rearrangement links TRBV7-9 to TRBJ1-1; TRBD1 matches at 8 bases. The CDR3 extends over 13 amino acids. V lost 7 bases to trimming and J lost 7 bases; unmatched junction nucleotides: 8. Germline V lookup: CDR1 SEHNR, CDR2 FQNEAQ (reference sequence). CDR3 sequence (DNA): TGTGCCAGCATCGGGACAGGTTTGATTGAAGCTTTCTTT. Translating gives CASIGTGLIEAFF.

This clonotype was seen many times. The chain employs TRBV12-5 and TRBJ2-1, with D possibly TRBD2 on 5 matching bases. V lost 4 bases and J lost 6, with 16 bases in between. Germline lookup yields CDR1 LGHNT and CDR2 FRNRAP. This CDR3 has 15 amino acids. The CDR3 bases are TGTGCTAGTGGTTCCTCTAGATCGGCGGGCAATGAGCAGTTCTTC. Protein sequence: CASGSSRSAGNEQFF.

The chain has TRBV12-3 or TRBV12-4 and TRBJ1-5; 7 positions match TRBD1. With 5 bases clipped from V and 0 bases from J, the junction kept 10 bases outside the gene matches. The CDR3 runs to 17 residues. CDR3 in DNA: TGTGCCAGCAGTCCTTTTCGGACAGGATCTAGCAATCAGCCCCAGCATTTT. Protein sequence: CASSPFRTGSSNQPQHF.

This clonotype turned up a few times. CDR3 nucleotide sequence: TGCGCCAGCAGCCAAGTCGGTGGGTTGGGGCGGGGAAACTATGGCTACACCTTC. It encodes CASSQVGGLGRGNYGYTF. The rearrangement uses TRBV4-1 and TRBJ1-2; weak D call: TRBD1 (5 bases). CDR1 is MGHRA and CDR2 is YSYEKL in the germline V gene. This CDR3 is 18 amino acids long. V lost 1 base, J lost 2 bases, and 20 bases lay in between.

The CDR3: CASSQERASTPDTQYF. In nucleotides, the CDR3 is TGTGCCAGCAGCCAAGAAAGGGCTAGCACGCCAGATACGCAGTATTTT. The V gene is TRBV4-2, the J gene TRBJ2-3; tentative D call: TRBD2 (5 bases). V was shortened by 0 bases and J by 4 bases, with 14 bases between the two germline ends. Looked up from germline, CDR1 is LGHNA and CDR2 is YNFKEQ. This CDR3 has 16 amino acids.

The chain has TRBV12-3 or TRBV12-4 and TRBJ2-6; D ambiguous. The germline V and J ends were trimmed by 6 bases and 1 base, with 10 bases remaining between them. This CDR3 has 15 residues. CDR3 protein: CASRAQVSGANVLTF. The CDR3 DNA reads TGTGCCAGCAGGGCCCAAGTATCTGGGGCCAACGTCCTGACTTTC.

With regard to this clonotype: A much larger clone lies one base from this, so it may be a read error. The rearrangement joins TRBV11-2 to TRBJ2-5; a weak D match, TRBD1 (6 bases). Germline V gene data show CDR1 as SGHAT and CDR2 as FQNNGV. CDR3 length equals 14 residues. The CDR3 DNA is TGTGCCGGCAGCAAAGGACAGACACAAGAGACCCAGTACTTC. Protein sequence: CAGSKGQTQETQYF.

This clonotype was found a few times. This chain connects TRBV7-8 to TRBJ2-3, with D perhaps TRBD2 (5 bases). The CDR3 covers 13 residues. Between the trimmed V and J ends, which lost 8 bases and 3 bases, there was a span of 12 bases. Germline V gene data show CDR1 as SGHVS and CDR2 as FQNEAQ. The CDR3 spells CASSRWETDTQYF. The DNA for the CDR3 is TGTGCCAGCTCCCGTTGGGAGACAGATACGCAGTATTTT.

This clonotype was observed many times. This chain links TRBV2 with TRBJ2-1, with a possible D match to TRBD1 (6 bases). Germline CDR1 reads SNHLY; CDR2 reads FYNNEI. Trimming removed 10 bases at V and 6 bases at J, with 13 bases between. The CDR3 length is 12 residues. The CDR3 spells CATPGVGNEQFF. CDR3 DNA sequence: TGTGCCACCCCAGGGGTCGGCAATGAGCAGTTCTTC. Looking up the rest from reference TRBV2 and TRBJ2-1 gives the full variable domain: EPEVTQTPSHQVTQMGQEVILRCVPISNHLYFYWYRQILGQKVEFLVSFYNNEISEKSEIFDDQFSVERPDGSNFTLKIRSTKLEDSAMYFCATPGVGNEQFFGPGTRLTVL.

In nucleotides, the CDR3 is TGTGCCAGCGGCCCTTCTGGGGCCAACGTCCTGACTTTC. Protein product: CASGPSGANVLTF. The rearrangement uses TRBV19 and TRBJ2-6; unclear D gene. V gave up 9 bases and J gave up 1 base, with 7 bases separating them. Germline-derived CDR1 and CDR2 are LNHDA and SQIVND (reference sequence). This CDR3 spans 13 amino acids.